This T cell receptor beta chain emerged from a study of response to subunit inactivated influenza vaccine. Study-wide findings and caveats: The study's authors posited that every seasonal influenza vaccination enlists few new T cells.

MiXCR, run by TCRdb on the RT-PCR reads, gives a single entry per CDR3 protein. The sample consists of roughly 460,000 distinct CDR3 sequences, approximately 11% of them appearing once. This clonotype was seen a few times. Its matching antigen is unknown. The CDR3 has 13 amino acids. CDR1 is DFQATT, CDR2 SNEGSKA, per germline (reference sequence). V gave up 1 base and J gave up 2 bases, with 7 bases separating them. The origin of this receptor is a man in his fifties who received an inactivated influenza vaccine. Sequencing was performed on PBMCs from blood, taken roughly 48 days after vaccination. The V gene is TRBV20-1, the J gene TRBJ2-3, with unresolved D. The CDR3 DNA reads TGCAGTGCTAGAGTTAGTGTCACAGATACGCAGTATTTT. It encodes CSARVSVTDTQYF.